These T cell receptor beta chains were read from a single sample in a study of T cells in Graves' hyperthyroidism and ophthalmopathy. One entry per CDR3 protein, called by TCRdb with MiXCR from the multiplex PCR reads. Seen here are under 550,000 distinct CDR3 sequences, roughly 21% observed once, and the top ten hold around 50%. Specimen: blood. The receptors were sampled from a man aged 35 to 55 with Graves' ophthalmopathy. Both conserved end residues are part of each CDR3. The order of the fields is J gene, clone size, V gene, D gene, CDR3 DNA, CDR3 protein. The D gene is left open where the match is weak. Part of the rows lack a size; the others show once, few, many or a class for expanded clones.

>TRBJ2-5|many|TRBV18|-
TGTGCCAGCTCCCGTAATCCGACAGGAGCCAACCAAGAGACCCAGTACTTC
CASSRNPTGANQETQYF
>TRBJ2-1|-|TRBV14|TRBD2
TGTGCCAGCAGCCAGAGACTAGCGGGGCTCTGGGAGCAGTTCTTC
CASSQRLAGLWEQFF
>TRBJ2-5|-|TRBV5-4|-
TGTGCCAGCAGTTTATCGGGACTAGAGACCCAGTACTTC
CASSLSGLETQYF
>TRBJ2-7|-|TRBV5-1|TRBD1
TGCGCCAGCAGCTGGGACAGCGACTTATACGAGCAGTACTTC
CASSWDSDLYEQYF
>TRBJ2-1|few|TRBV20-1|TRBD1
TGCAGTGCTAGACCACTGGGGACCGGGACAGGGTCTTACAATGAGCAGTTCTTC
CSARPLGTGTGSYNEQFF
>TRBJ1-1|-|TRBV7-3|-
TGTGCCAGCTCTGCCTTTTCGGACACTGAAGCTTTCTTT
CASSAFSDTEAFF
>TRBJ1-5|few|TRBV9|-
TGTGCCAGCAGCGTCAGACCTGAGGGTCAGCCCCAGCATTTT
CASSVRPEGQPQHF
>TRBJ2-7|many|TRBV7-2|-
TGTGCCAGCAGCTTTAATGAGGGGCACTACGAGCAGTACTTC
CASSFNEGHYEQYF
>TRBJ1-1|few|TRBV20-1|-
TGCAGTGCTAGAAACGAGGGCCGCCTGAGTGAAGCTTTCTTT
CSARNEGRLSEAFF
>TRBJ2-2|-|TRBV2|TRBD2
TGTGCCAGCAACCTAGCGGGGTACTCGAACACCGGGGAGCTGTTTTTT
CASNLAGYSNTGELFF
>TRBJ2-1|few|TRBV7-2|-
TGTGCCAGCCTGCAAGGTTACAATGAGCAGTTCTTC
CASLQGYNEQFF
>TRBJ2-1|once|TRBV11-2|TRBD2
TGTGCCAGCAGCTTAGCCGGGCTAGCGGGAGAGGCGTTCTTC
CASSLAGLAGEAFF
>TRBJ2-3|-|TRBV20-1|-
TGCAGTGCGCTGGTTGGGGCGACAGATACGCAGTATTTT
CSALVGATDTQYF
>TRBJ2-7|-|TRBV20-1|-
TGCAGTGCTAGAGATATCGCAAGGGACCAGAGCTCCTACGAGCAGTACTTC
CSARDIARDQSSYEQYF
>TRBJ2-3|many|TRBV18|TRBD1
TGTGCCAGCTCACCAGGCGGGCAGGGGGCCGGAACGCAGTATTTT
CASSPGGQGAGTQYF
>TRBJ1-1|few|TRBV6-1|-
TGTGCCAGCGACAGGAACACTGAAGCTTTCTTT
CASDRNTEAFF
>TRBJ2-2|many|TRBV12-3/TRBV12-4|-
TGTGCCAGCAGTCTGACAGAGGTTCGGGCCGGGGAGCTGTTTTTT
CASSLTEVRAGELFF
>TRBJ1-1|many|TRBV4-1|-
TGCGCCAGCAGCCAAGATAAGAGGGCAGGGGACACTGAAGCTTTCTTT
CASSQDKRAGDTEAFF
>TRBJ2-1|once|TRBV24-1|-
TGTGCCACCAGTCCATCTGGGCGGGGCTCCTACAATGAGCAGTTCTTC
CATSPSGRGSYNEQFF
>TRBJ2-3|few|TRBV30|-
TGTGCCTGGAGTCGTGGGGATGCAGATACGCAGTATTTT
CAWSRGDADTQYF
>TRBJ2-7|many|TRBV6-2/TRBV6-3|TRBD1
TGTGCCAGCACCTTTCCAACAGGGGTTGAGCAGTACTTC
CASTFPTGVEQYF
>TRBJ1-5|many|TRBV2|-
TGTGCCAGCAGGGATGGACGGGAAGGGCCCCAGCATTTT
CASRDGREGPQHF
>TRBJ1-5|-|TRBV4-1|TRBD1
TGCGCCAGCAGCCCGATCCCAACCGGGACAGGTCCACCGGTGGGCAATCAGCCCCAGCATTTT
CASSPIPTGTGPPVGNQPQHF
>TRBJ2-3|many|TRBV5-1|TRBD1
TGCGCCAGCAGCTTGGTGCAGGGGGTAGTCACAGATACGCAGTATTTT
CASSLVQGVVTDTQYF
>TRBJ2-1|many|TRBV20-1|TRBD2
TGCAGTGCTCGGGGGGGAGGCTACAATGAGCAGTTCTTC
CSARGGGYNEQFF
>TRBJ2-7|-|TRBV7-2|-
TGCGCCAGCAGCCATATTCAGGGGCAGGTACTCCAGACCTACGAGCAGTACTTC
CASSHIQGQVLQTYEQYF
>TRBJ2-5|-|TRBV2|TRBD1
TGTGCCAGCAGTGTACAGGGGGGACGTGAGACCCAGTACTTC
CASSVQGGRETQYF
>TRBJ1-4|many|TRBV5-1|TRBD1
TGCGCCAGCAGCGGGGGACAGGGAGGTGAAAAACTGTTTTTT
CASSGGQGGEKLFF
>TRBJ2-2|-|TRBV24-1|TRBD2
TGTGCCACCAGTGGACCTGGACTAGCGGGAGGGCCTCGAACCGGGGAGCTGTTTTTT
CATSGPGLAGGPRTGELFF
>TRBJ1-6|-|TRBV27|-
TGTGCCAGCAGTTCCTTCGATTCACCCCTCCACTTT
CASSSFDSPLHF
>TRBJ1-3|many|TRBV27|-
TGTGCCAGCAAATTAAGGGCAGGGGCAGGAAACACCATATATTTT
CASKLRAGAGNTIYF
>TRBJ2-5|-|TRBV5-5|-
TGTGCCAGCAGCCCGGGACATTCGATACTTGGGGAGACCCAGTACTTC
CASSPGHSILGETQYF
>TRBJ2-3|few|TRBV30|TRBD2
TGTGCCTGGAAAGGACTAGCGGGAGTGGATACGCAGTATTTT
CAWKGLAGVDTQYF
>TRBJ2-7|-|TRBV12-3/TRBV12-4|TRBD2
TGTGCCAGCAGTAAACGACGTAGCGGGACGGGCGGCGAGCAGTACTTC
CASSKRRSGTGGEQYF